This entry is about one TCR beta chain. The sample comes from a study of blood T cell repertoires in COVID-19. Generated by immunoSEQ multiplex PCR, the TCRdb table keeps only in-frame clones and is missing some. The sample has approximately 250,000 clones, approximately 85% seen once. Patients at the Seattle site were enrolled during active infection and followed longitudinally. Trimming took 10 bases from V and 4 from J; bases not matched to a gene: 9. Germline V lookup: CDR1 SNHLY, CDR2 FYNNEI. CDR3 length: 13 amino acids. The sequenced sample consisted of peripheral blood. The V call is TRBV2, the J call TRBJ2-5, with 7 bases identical to TRBD2. The sequence derives from a man aged 45-60 years with COVID-19, enrolled during active disease. This chain's CDR3 is CATRLAGAETQYF. DNA for the CDR3: TGTGCCACTAGACTAGCAGGTGCAGAGACCCAGTACTTC.